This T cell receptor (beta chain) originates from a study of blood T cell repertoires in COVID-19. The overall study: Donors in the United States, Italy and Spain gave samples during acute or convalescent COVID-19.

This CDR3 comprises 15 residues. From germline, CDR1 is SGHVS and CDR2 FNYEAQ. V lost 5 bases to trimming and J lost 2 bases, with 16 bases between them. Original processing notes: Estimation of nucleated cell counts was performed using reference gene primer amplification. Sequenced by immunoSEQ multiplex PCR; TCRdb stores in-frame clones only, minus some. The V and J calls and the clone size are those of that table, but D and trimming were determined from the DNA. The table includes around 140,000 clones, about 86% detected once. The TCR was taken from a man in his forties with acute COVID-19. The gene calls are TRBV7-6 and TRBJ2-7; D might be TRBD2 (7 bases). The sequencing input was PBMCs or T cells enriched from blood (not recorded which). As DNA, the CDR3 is TGTGCCAGCAGCCCAAAGGGGGGACTACCCTACGAGCAGTACTTC. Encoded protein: CASSPKGGLPYEQYF.